This note documents a single TCR beta chain sequence. The record originates from a study of PD-L1 blockade in urothelial cancer. With 7 bases clipped from V and 5 bases from J, the junction kept 8 bases outside the gene matches. The CDR3 spans 13 residues. Per germline, CDR1 SNHLY and CDR2 FYNNEI. Produced via immunoSEQ multiplex PCR; TCRdb's table is partial and in-frame only. The sample yields more than 85,000 clones, roughly nine tenths seen once. The clonotype was recovered from an elderly woman with urothelial cancer. Sequenced material: PBMCs, taken around atezolizumab (anti-PD-L1) treatment. The genes are TRBV2 and TRBJ2-7, with 7 bases aligning to TRBD1. CDR3 coding DNA: TGTGCCAGCATCAGACAGGGTCGGGACGAGCAGTACTTC. This sequence encodes CASIRQGRDEQYF.